The present T cell receptor beta chain was sequenced within a study of metastatic and nonmetastatic thyroid tumors. From the PCR reads, TCRdb re-called clones with MiXCR. The sample yields roughly 61,000 clones, roughly 4% seen once. CDR1 and CDR2 (germline): LNHDA, SQIVND (reference sequence). The CDR3 has 15 residues. V dropped 8 bases and J dropped 0 bases, with 16 bases sitting between them. All patients reached thyroid surgery having received no treatment beforehand. This TCR derives from a female donor with papillary thyroid cancer or a benign thyroid nodule (not recorded which). Some clones in this sample may be carry-over from other donors' samples. The chain recombines TRBV19 with TRBJ1-1; no clear D gene. The source material was blood. The CDR3 protein is CASHSPDLLNTEAFF. CDR3 nucleotides: TGTGCCAGTCACTCCCCGGACTTACTGAACACTGAAGCTTTCTTT. Complete variable domain (other parts from reference TRBV19 and TRBJ1-1): DGGITQSPKYLFRKEGQNVTLSCEQNLNHDAMYWYRQDPGQGLRLIYYSQIVNDFQKGDIAEGYSVSREKKESFPLTVTSAQKNPTAFYLCASHSPDLLNTEAFFGQGTRLTVV.